This T cell receptor (beta chain) was obtained from a study of beta chain features in type 1 diabetes. Study at large: Across the samples, 107,917,701 sorted cells were examined in total.

CDR1 and CDR2 (germline): MNHEY, SMNVEV (reference sequence). V trimming: 8 bases; J trimming: 1 base; junction bases outside the gene matches: 15. The CDR3 has 18 amino acids. Only one heparinised blood draw was taken per donor, and its volume averaged about 120 mL. Expressed TCRB transcripts were sequenced, since all the RNA that had been isolated was reverse transcribed. Deep immunoSEQ sequencing covered naive, central memory and regulatory T cell samples. Produced via immunoSEQ multiplex PCR; TCRdb's table is partial and in-frame only. The repertoire consists of roughly 450,000 clones, with roughly 11% occurring once and the leading ten covering approximately 0.045%.

The receptor comes from a woman aged 18-35 years in good health. The V call is TRBV27, the J call TRBJ2-3; the match to TRBD2 covers 10 bases. Source material: naive CD4+ T cells from blood. This CDR3 reads CASSFASGRALGTDTQYF. CDR3 bases: TGTGCCAGCTCTTTCGCGAGCGGGAGGGCCTTAGGCACAGATACGCAGTATTTT.